Each of the 10 T cell receptor beta chains below was sequenced from the same sample in a study of low-dose radiotherapy and immunotherapy resistance in tumors. Specified time point: after trial treatment. Treatment described: LDRT plus nivolumab, ipilimumab, low-dose cyclophosphamide and aspirin (RACIN trial). Gene-specific TRAV and TRBV primers were used for first-strand cDNA, covering alpha and beta chains. The authors ran 20 PCR cycles to amplify TCRs with a constant-region primer and V-primer adapter. TCRdb fed the reads into MiXCR, producing one record per CDR3 protein. The repertoire holds around 80,000 distinct CDR3 sequences, with 15% to 20% as singletons. Sequencing used PBMCs, obtained after low-dose radiotherapy plus immunotherapy. These receptors were taken from a male donor with prostate cancer.

This clonotype was counted ten times or more. In DNA form, the CDR3 reads TGTGCCAGCAGCTTAAGCGACGGGACTTCCTACGAGCAGTACTTC. Protein sequence: CASSLSDGTSYEQYF. The chain recombines TRBV7-3 with TRBJ2-7; D may be TRBD2 (6 bases). Germline V lookup: CDR1 SGHTA, CDR2 FQGTGA. The length of the CDR3 is 15 residues. Trimming removed 1 base at V and 1 base at J, with 11 bases between.

This clonotype has a count of ten or more. The chain recombines TRBV20-1 with TRBJ2-1, with D unresolved. CDR3 length: 11 amino acids. Germline V gene data show CDR1 as DFQATT and CDR2 as SNEGSKA (reference sequence). The V gene lost 7 bases and the J gene lost 3 bases, with 7 bases spanning the gap. The CDR3 region has the DNA TGCAGTGGCAAAATCTACAATGAGCAGTTCTTC. Translated: CSGKIYNEQFF.

Comments on this clonotype: This probably arose from a read error, given a far larger clone one base away. V gene TRBV26 combines with J gene TRBJ2-1; the table's D call of TRBD1 was not tested on the DNA. TRBV26 is marked as a pseudogene. The CDR3 covers 13 residues. CDR3 nucleotide sequence: TGTGCCAGCATGGCAGGGATATTCTACGAGCAGTTCTTC. It is translated as CASMAGIFYEQFF.

The CDR3 spells CASSSYSGGGDTQYF. The CDR3 region has the DNA TGTGCCAGCAGCTCCTACAGCGGAGGGGGGGATACGCAGTATTTT. The genes are TRBV7-2 and TRBJ2-3, with D perhaps matching TRBD1 or TRBD2 (6 bases each). Trimming stripped 4 bases from V and 6 bases from J, with 17 bases between. The CDR3 has 15 amino acids. Germline lookup yields CDR1 SGHTA and CDR2 FQGNSA. Using reference TRBV7-2 and TRBJ2-3 for the parts outside the CDR3, the full variable domain is GAGVSQSPSNKVTEKGKDVELRCDPISGHTALYWYRQSLGQGLEFLIYFQGNSAPDKSGLPSDRFSAERTGGSVSTLTIQRTQQEDSAVYLCASSSYSGGGDTQYFGPGTRLTVL.

This clonotype was detected a few times. This likely traces to a read error, being one base from a far larger clone. The V call is TRBV13, the J call TRBJ2-5, with 7 bases identical to TRBD2. The germline V gene encodes CDR1 PRHDT and CDR2 FYEKMQ (reference sequence). J was trimmed by 2 bases and V by 7 bases; bases with no gene match: 4. The CDR3 contains 13 residues. The CDR3 DNA follows: TGTGCCAGCACAGTGGGAGGGCAAGAGACCCAGTACTTC. This sequence encodes CASTVGGQETQYF.

This clonotype was seen at least ten times. The chain links TRBV5-1 to TRBJ1-4; D is uncertain. The CDR3 length is 15 residues. CDR1 is SGHRS, CDR2 YFSETQ, per germline. V was trimmed by 4 bases and J by 3 bases, leaving 13 bases between them. The CDR3 is CASSANTAPNEKLFF. Written as DNA, the CDR3 is TGCGCCAGCAGCGCTAACACTGCGCCTAATGAAAAACTGTTTTTT.

The CDR3 bases are TGTGCCAGCAGTCAGGAGGCACGCGGCGAGCAGTACTTC. Its protein product is CASSQEARGEQYF. The gene calls are TRBV28 and TRBJ2-7; D possibly corresponds to TRBD2 (5 bases). V was shortened by 5 bases and J by 6 bases, with 14 bases between the two germline ends. CDR1 and CDR2 (germline): MDHEN, SYDVKM. This CDR3 has 13 residues.

This clonotype has at least ten counts. The V and J genes are TRBV19 and TRBJ2-2; D gene ambiguous. The CDR3 extends over 16 amino acids. V dropped 1 base and J dropped 0 bases, with 9 bases sitting between them. Germline assignment: CDR1 LNHDA and CDR2 SQIVND (reference sequence). The CDR3 loop is CASSIVGNSNTGELFF. In DNA, the CDR3 is TGTGCCAGTAGTATAGTTGGGAACTCGAACACCGGGGAGCTGTTTTTT.

The chain has TRBV9 and TRBJ2-1; D not resolved. In germline, CDR1 is SGDLS, CDR2 YYNGEE. V dropped 0 bases and J dropped 6 bases, with 10 bases sitting between them. CDR3 length: 14 residues. Written as DNA, the CDR3 is TGTGCCAGCAGCGTAGAGGGATTAACCAATGAGCAGTTCTTC. This codes for CASSVEGLTNEQFF.

This clonotype has ten or more counts. A junction boundary mismatches the germline segment, possibly from a read error. The V and J genes are TRBV5-1 and TRBJ1-1; D call uncertain. CDR1 is SGHRS, CDR2 YFSETQ, per germline. CDR3 length: 13 amino acids. Here the CDR3 reads CASSPPGGTTAIF. The CDR3 bases are TGCGCCAGCAGCCCGCCCGGAGGAACGACGGCGATATTT. The full variable domain, with the rest looked up from reference TRBV5-1 and TRBJ1-1, is KAGVTQTPRYLIKTRGQQVTLSCSPISGHRSVSWYQQTPGQGLQFLFEYFSETQRNKGNFPGRFSGRQFSNSRSEMNVSTLELGDSALYLCASSPPGGTTAIFGQGTRLTVV.